Each of the 8 T cell receptor beta chains below was sequenced from the same sample in a study of blood T cell repertoires in COVID-19. Using immunoSEQ multiplex PCR, the repertoire was profiled, and TCRdb retains in-frame clones only, with some absent. The profile shows 65,000 to 70,000 clones, 91% of them singletons. The sample taken for sequencing was peripheral blood. Every receptor here comes from a human donor with active COVID-19. The donor label of this sample is uncertain.

The rearrangement joins TRBV28 to TRBJ1-6, with a tentative D call TRBD1 (6 bases). The CDR3 spans 16 residues. CDR1 MDHEN and CDR2 SYDVKM come from the germline V gene. With 3 bases removed from V and 5 bases from J, the gap between germline ends came to 14 bases. For the CDR3, the DNA is TGTGCCAGCAGTTTTACCCCGGACAGCCATAATTCACCCCTCCACTTT. Its protein product is CASSFTPDSHNSPLHF. The full variable domain, completed using reference TRBV28 and TRBJ1-6, is DVKVTQSSRYLVKRTGEKVFLECVQDMDHENMFWYRQDPGLGLRLIYFSYDVKMKEKGDIPEGYSVSREKKERFSLILESASTNQTSMYLCASSFTPDSHNSPLHFGNGTRLTVT.

This chain joins TRBV12-3 or TRBV12-4 and TRBJ1-2; D is unresolved. The V end was cut by 3 bases, the J end by 8 bases, with 13 bases between. The CDR3 is 13 residues long. The CDR3, as DNA: TGTGCCAGCAGTTTTGGAGGAAATGGGGGCTACACCTTC. Protein: CASSFGGNGGYTF.

The chain links TRBV28 to TRBJ1-2; maybe TRBD1 (5 bases). The V gene's germline CDR1 is MDHEN and CDR2 SYDVKM. V was pared by 6 bases and J by 7 bases, with 15 bases between. This CDR3 is 13 amino acids long. The CDR3 nucleotides read TGTGCCAGCAGGGCAGGGTCATCATCTGGCTACACCTTC. Translating gives CASRAGSSSGYTF.

The chain couples TRBV7-2 to TRBJ2-7; weak D call: TRBD1 (5 bases). Germline V gives CDR1 SGHTA, CDR2 FQGNSA. The V end lost 8 bases, the J end lost 1 base, and 18 bases lay between the germline ends. The CDR3 contains 15 residues. The CDR3 DNA is TGTGCCAGCCGGAGAAGGGGAACAGGTTCCTACGAGCAGTACTTC. Amino acids: CASRRRGTGSYEQYF.

The V gene is TRBV6-5, the J gene TRBJ1-4; D remains ambiguous. V lost 7 bases and J 0 bases, leaving 9 bases between the germline ends. CDR3 length: 14 residues. Germline V gives CDR1 MNHEY, CDR2 SVGAGI. As DNA, the CDR3 is TGTGCCAGCATGCTCACAGCAACTAATGAAAAACTGTTTTTT. This gives the protein CASMLTATNEKLFF.

The chain recombines TRBV3-1 (or the pseudogene TRBV3-2) with TRBJ1-1, with 8 bases lining up with TRBD1. The V gene's germline CDR1 is LGHDT and CDR2 YNNKEL (reference sequence). The CDR3 spans 15 residues. V was clipped by 3 bases and J by 1 base; unmatched bases: 4. In nucleotides, the CDR3 is TGTGCCAGCAGCCACACTCAGGGGGCGAACACTGAAGCTTTCTTT. Translation gives CASSHTQGANTEAFF.

The chain uses TRBV5-1 and TRBJ1-6; TRBD1 matches at 7 bases. V dropped 0 bases and J dropped 8; count of bases not matched to a gene: 2. Germline assignment: CDR1 SGHRS and CDR2 YFSETQ. The CDR3 has 14 amino acids. The CDR3 DNA follows: TGCGCCAGCAGCTTGGGCAGGGGGGATTCACCCCTCCACTTT. Its protein product is CASSLGRGDSPLHF.

The rearrangement joins TRBV4-3 to TRBJ2-1; 9 bases are a match to TRBD2. The CDR3 runs 16 residues. Germline V gene lookup returns CDR1 LGHNA and CDR2 YSLEER. V shed 0 bases and J 4 bases; nucleotides not matched to a gene: 4. In DNA form, the CDR3 reads TGCGCCAGCAGCCAAGATCAGACTAGCGGTTACAATGAGCAGTTCTTC. Its protein is CASSQDQTSGYNEQFF.